This T cell receptor beta chain was observed in a study of long-term antiretroviral therapy in people with HIV. About the study: It was about a decade after the earliest samples that the 2015 immediate-ART recommendation appeared. Findings and limits, study-wide: Collection of the blood, which took place between the mid-2000s and the late 2010s, possibly occurred under older ART regimens. Post-ART diversity increased but stayed below transplant donor controls.

immunoSEQ v3.0 was run at survey level. Assay: immunoSEQ multiplex PCR; the TCRdb copy retains only in-frame clones and omits some. The repertoire consists of about 24,000 clones, with 75% to 85% occurring once and the leading ten covering 2% to 2.5%. Per germline, CDR1 GTSNPN and CDR2 SVGIG (reference sequence). This CDR3 has 14 amino acids. Trimming took 2 bases from V and 3 from J, leaving 11 bases between them. To note about this clone: Its target is not known.

Each sample contained roughly 0.85-10 million cryopreserved PBMC, thawed before DNA extraction. This chain uses TRBV30 with TRBJ1-5; D may be TRBD1 (6 bases). The TCR comes from a man aged 45-60 years with HIV. The starting material was unsorted PBMCs, obtained 3 years after starting antiretroviral therapy. The CDR3 bases are TGTGCCTGGAGTATGGACAGATCCAATCAGCCCCAGCATTTT. Protein sequence: CAWSMDRSNQPQHF.